This T cell receptor beta chain was sequenced during a study of CD8+CD57+ T cells in acquired aplastic anemia. V was cut by 2 bases and J by 4 bases, with 8 bases left in between. The CDR3 runs to 13 residues. Germline V lookup: CDR1 SGHDN, CDR2 FVKESK. TCR beta VDJ and CDR3 profiles were obtained from a genomic DNA template. From the reads, TCRdb called clonotypes with MiXCR, one entry per CDR3 protein. The table records under 200,000 distinct CDR3 sequences, around 65% of them present only once. This clonotype was sampled from a human donor with severe aplastic anemia or a healthy control (not recorded which). The gene calls are TRBV14 and TRBJ2-5, with D maybe TRBD1 (5 bases). Sample: sorted CD4+, CD8+, or CD8+CD57+ T cells (not recorded which) from PBMCs. The CDR3 DNA sequence: TGTGCCAGCAGCCAACAGGGTGGAGAGACCCAGTACTTC. Translating gives CASSQQGGETQYF.